This T cell receptor (beta chain) was documented in a study of blood T cell repertoires in COVID-19. About the study: Acute and convalescent COVID-19 samples came from the United States, Italy and Spain. T cells, B-cell-depleted T cells, or PBMCs supplied cDNA or gDNA.

Original methodology: Reference gene primers were amplified, and this amplification served to estimate nucleated cell counts. TCRdb's table, derived via immunoSEQ multiplex PCR, lists solely in-frame clones and lacks some. Clonal size and the V and J genes are those of that table, whereas D and trimming came from the DNA. The repertoire includes about 230,000 clones, 65% to 90% of them detected once, and approximately 7.4% sits in the top ten. In its sample, this clone was seen a few times. The germline V gene has CDR1 SGHRS and CDR2 YFSETQ. The CDR3 runs 15 residues. The ends lost 4 bases at V and 4 bases at J; junction bases unmatched: 5.

This rearrangement joins TRBV5-1 to TRBJ1-4; 9 positions agree with TRBD1. This receptor was identified in a woman aged 45-60 years with acute or convalescent COVID-19. The specimen was peripheral blood. The CDR3: CASSPPGQGNEKLFF. Written as DNA, the CDR3 is TGCGCCAGCAGCCCCCCGGGACAGGGTAATGAAAAACTGTTTTTT.